This is a list of T cell receptor beta chains from one sample in a study of cytomegalovirus exposure and HLA in healthy donors. Clones were read by immunoSEQ multiplex PCR, and TCRdb kept only the in-frame ones, dropping some. The sample yields about 64,000 clones, approximately 80% seen once. Sequences were obtained from PBMCs. All receptors derive from a man aged 18 to 30 in good health and CMV-seropositive. Both conserved end residues are part of each CDR3. Fields, in order: V gene, clone size, J gene, D gene, CDR3 protein, CDR3 DNA. D genes are given only for firm matches. Some rows mark clone size as missing; the rest say once, few, many or name a class of expanded clone.

TRBV18	.	TRBJ1-2	.	CASSPPVGEAYGYTF	TGTGCCAGCTCACCACCCGTCGGGGAGGCCTATGGCTACACCTTC
TRBV29-1	.	TRBJ1-1	TRBD1	CSGITGANTEAFF	TGCAGCGGCATTACAGGGGCGAACACTGAAGCTTTCTTT
TRBV6-6	.	TRBJ2-2	TRBD1	CASSYSTGVPGELFF	TGTGCCAGCAGTTACTCGACAGGGGTTCCCGGGGAGCTGTTTTTT
TRBV9	.	TRBJ2-7	TRBD2	CASSALSGGSSYEQYF	TGTGCCAGCAGCGCCCTTAGCGGGGGTAGCTCCTACGAGCAGTACTTC
TRBV4-1	.	TRBJ2-5	.	CASSQDRRAETQYF	TGCGCCAGCAGCCAAGATCGCAGGGCTGAGACCCAGTACTTC
TRBV2	.	TRBJ1-1	TRBD1	CASSETGGLGTEAFF	TGTGCCAGCAGTGAAACAGGGGGGCTTGGAACTGAAGCTTTCTTT
TRBV2	.	TRBJ2-7	.	CASRMSGQNSYEQYF	TGTGCCAGCAGAATGAGCGGACAGAATTCCTACGAGCAGTACTTC
TRBV19	.	TRBJ2-7	TRBD1	CASCRTGGFEQYF	TGTGCCAGTTGTCGCACAGGGGGCTTCGAGCAGTACTTC
TRBV10-3	few	TRBJ1-6	TRBD1	CAISEGTGVNSPLHF	TGTGCCATCAGTGAGGGTACAGGGGTTAATTCACCCCTCCACTTT
TRBV7-2	.	TRBJ1-1	TRBD1	CASSSYRDREAFF	TGTGCCAGCAGCTCCTATAGGGACAGAGAAGCTTTCTTT
TRBV18	few	TRBJ1-2	.	CASSPYDRNYGYTF	TGTGCCAGCTCACCCTACGACAGAAACTATGGCTACACCTTC
TRBV6-1	.	TRBJ2-7	.	CASRQYDRYEQYF	TGTGCCAGCCGACAGTATGACCGTTACGAGCAGTACTTC
TRBV7-9	.	TRBJ1-2	.	CASSPYDPGTTYGYTF	TGTGCCAGCAGCCCATACGACCCCGGGACTACCTATGGCTACACCTTC
TRBV5-1	.	TRBJ2-1	TRBD2	CASSLALAGVANEQFF	TGCGCCAGCAGCTTGGCACTAGCGGGAGTGGCTAATGAGCAGTTCTTC
TRBV4-1	.	TRBJ2-7	TRBD1	CASSPNLDRTYEQYF	TGCGCCAGCAGCCCGAATTTGGACAGGACCTACGAGCAGTACTTC
TRBV29-1	.	TRBJ2-5	.	CSVVRNQETQYF	TGCAGCGTTGTCAGGAACCAAGAGACCCAGTACTTC
TRBV19	.	TRBJ1-1	TRBD1	CASGTGGSTEAFF	TGTGCCAGCGGGACAGGGGGGAGCACTGAAGCTTTCTTT
TRBV30	.	TRBJ1-2	TRBD1	CAWNPGQGADGYTF	TGTGCCTGGAACCCTGGGCAGGGGGCTGATGGCTACACCTTC
TRBV7-2	few	TRBJ2-6	.	CASSPLSSGANVLTF	TGTGCCAGCAGTCCACTATCCTCTGGGGCCAACGTCCTGACTTTC
TRBV2	.	TRBJ2-7	.	CASSDFGISSYEQYF	TGTGCCAGCAGTGATTTCGGGATCAGCTCCTACGAGCAGTACTTC
TRBV6-5	.	TRBJ1-1	.	CASSYQALNTEAFF	TGTGCCAGCAGTTATCAGGCCTTGAACACTGAAGCTTTCTTT
TRBV7-9	once	TRBJ1-3	.	CASSPSITGNTIYF	TGTGCCAGCAGCCCCAGTATTACTGGAAACACCATATATTTT
TRBV12-5	.	TRBJ1-1	TRBD1	CASGLGQMMNTEAFF	TGTGCTAGTGGCCTGGGACAGATGATGAACACTGAAGCTTTCTTT
TRBV5-6	once	TRBJ2-7	.	CASSLSDEQYF	TGTGCCAGCAGCTTGTCGGACGAGCAGTACTTC
TRBV4-2	.	TRBJ2-7	.	CASSQDPGQTYEQYF	TGTGCCAGCAGCCAAGATCCTGGACAGACCTACGAGCAGTACTTC
TRBV27	few	TRBJ1-1	.	CASSLSGDGAEAFF	TGTGCCAGCAGTTTGTCAGGGGATGGGGCTGAAGCTTTCTTT
TRBV30	.	TRBJ1-3	.	CAGGGGQGGNTIYF	TGTGCCGGAGGGGGGGGGCAGGGAGGAAACACCATATATTTT
TRBV4-1	.	TRBJ1-6	.	CASSDVQGGGSPLHF	TGCGCCAGCAGCGATGTACAGGGAGGGGGTTCACCCCTCCACTTT
TRBV7-2	.	TRBJ2-7	.	CASSPSSYEQYF	TGTGCCAGCAGCCCTAGCTCCTACGAGCAGTACTTC